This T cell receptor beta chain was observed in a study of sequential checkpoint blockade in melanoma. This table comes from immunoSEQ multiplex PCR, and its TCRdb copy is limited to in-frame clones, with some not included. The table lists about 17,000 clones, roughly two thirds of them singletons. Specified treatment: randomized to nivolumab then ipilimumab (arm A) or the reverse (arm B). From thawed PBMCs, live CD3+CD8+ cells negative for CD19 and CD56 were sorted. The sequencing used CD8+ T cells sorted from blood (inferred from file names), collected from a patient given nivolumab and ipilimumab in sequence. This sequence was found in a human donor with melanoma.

This CDR3 is CASSRDYYSNQPQHF. The CDR3, as DNA: TGTGCCAGCAGCCGCGATTATTATAGCAATCAGCCCCAGCATTTT. This chain connects TRBV5-4 to TRBJ1-5; D is ambiguous. From germline, CDR1 is SGHNT and CDR2 YYREEE (reference sequence). V lost 4 bases and J lost 0, with 11 bases in between. This CDR3 contains 15 residues.